Reported below is one TCR beta chain. No antigen is known for it. No per-base quality is available; no much larger clone lies one base away. This sample is drawn from a study of blood T cell repertoires in COVID-19 (dated by TCRdb to 2020 to 2021). Regarding the complete study: The collaborator samples originated in the United States, Italy and Spain and spanned the acute and convalescent phases of COVID-19. The prospective study material was composed of cDNA or gDNA derived from T cells, B-cell-depleted T cells, or PBMCs. Subjects who had been exposed to COVID-19, were actively infected with it, or had recovered from it provided the deeply sampled blood TCRbeta repertoires that made up the dataset. The repertoires were made available in a free public database intended to serve as a resource for research on the immune response to SARS-CoV-2. The samples were drawn from two sources: the first 160 participants of the ongoing ImmuneRACE study, and 1,000 to 1,500 subjects contributed by 6 global collaborators. Nearly every sample came with metadata listing a de-identified subject ID, COVID-19 status, age in years and sex. HLA class I and class II types, where available, came from metadata supplied by the sample provider rather than from assay-based typing. Overall results and qualifications from the work: The quantity of clinical and demographic metadata differed by source and by participant and was supplied without curation.

TCRbeta CDR3 regions were amplified from genomic DNA by means of the immunoSEQ Assay, a bias-controlled multiplex PCR. In the original analysis: The number of nucleated cells in each sample was estimated from the amplification of reference gene primers within the assay. Sequence reads were collapsed and filtered to measure the absolute abundance of every unique TCRbeta CDR3 rearrangement. For each sample, productive Simpson clonality was calculated by taking the square root of Simpson's diversity index across productive rearrangements. This immuneACCESS table, as held by TCRdb, lists in-frame sequences with V and J called but not all clones. Of the missing ones, under half trace to an unresolved V gene in checked studies; the others have no known cause. That table is the source of V, J and clone size, and D and trimming were worked out from the DNA. Across this sample there are some 140,000 clones, with roughly 80% seen only once. The ten largest clonotypes hold 1.4% of the sample.

From cysteine to phenylalanine, the CDR3 is 16 amino acids long. The entry retains the CDR3 DNA only, 48 bases that are in frame from base 1. The junction shows trimming of 2 bases on V and 0 bases on J, plus 14 bases between the germline ends. CDR1 SGHRS and CDR2 YFSETQ are derived from the germline V gene. The collaborating institutions used their own protocols to collect whole blood in K2EDTA tubes. For TCRbeta analysis, collaborators shipped samples as frozen whole blood, isolated PBMCs, or DNA extracted from either of those sample types. This TCR came from a man aged 55 to 70 with acute or convalescent COVID-19. This sequence uses TRBV5-1 and TRBJ1-1; the D gene is possibly TRBD1, with 5 bases matching. Sequencing was done on a sample of peripheral blood. The nucleotides are TGCGCCAGCAGCTTAGGGCAGGGAGGGATGAACACTGAAGCTTTCTTT. This yields the protein CASSLGQGGMNTEAFF. Here the CDR3 is joined to the reference TRBV5-1 and TRBJ1-1 genes, and the full variable domain is: KAGVTQTPRYLIKTRGQQVTLSCSPISGHRSVSWYQQTPGQGLQFLFEYFSETQRNKGNFPGRFSGRQFSNSRSEMNVSTLELGDSALYLCASSLGQGGMNTEAFFGQGTRLTVV.